This T cell receptor beta chain was retrieved from a study of cytomegalovirus exposure and HLA in healthy donors. Overall study results and limits: It was reported in a later analysis that an Asian-associated ancestry cluster showed fewer N-insertions than the approximately 670-donor mean. About 87% or about 30% of the time was how often most TCR beta V segments were productive, according to an earlier analysis.

The CDR3 contains 14 residues. CDR1 SGHRS and CDR2 YFSETQ come from the germline V gene. V shed 7 bases, J shed 9 bases, and the junction held 15 bases outside the gene matches. This PCR relied on a set of 60 Vbeta primers and 13 Jbeta primers. The data were produced by immunoSEQ multiplex PCR, yet TCRdb's version contains in-frame clones alone and is incomplete. The table has about 110,000 clones, roughly 82% seen once. Donors showed nominal health when sampled, although they likely had unrecorded immune exposures. This clone was detected only once. The target antigen is unknown. The sequenced material came from PBMCs. The chain recombines TRBV5-1 with TRBJ1-2, with 7 bases aligning to TRBD1. This clonotype was sampled from a man between 25 and 39 years old in good health and CMV-seropositive. The CDR3 region has the DNA TGCGCCAGCGGATCAGTTTCTGGACAGGCTAGCTACACCTTC. Translating it yields CASGSVSGQASYTF.